This T cell receptor (beta chain) was obtained from a study of Ad26.COV2.S vaccination and SARS-CoV-2 variants. General study points: Vaccine recipients and placebo recipients showed similar non-spike TCR breadth.

This CDR3 contains 13 residues. V was cut by 0 bases and J by 8 bases, with 11 bases left in between. Germline CDR1 and CDR2: SGDLS and YYNGEE. This table comes from immunoSEQ multiplex PCR, and its TCRdb copy is limited to in-frame clones, with some not included. The sample carries roughly 410,000 clones, under 90% recorded once. As to this clone: Its antigen is unknown.

Treatment defined: approximately 18 received Ad26.COV2.S at low or high dose, single or two shots; several received placebo; per-sample allocation not given. Sampling occurred on day 63 after the first vaccine or placebo injection. This receptor was identified in a person aged 18 to 59 who received the Ad26.COV2.S COVID-19 vaccine or a placebo. The chain recombines TRBV9 with TRBJ1-2; the D is unclear. This specimen consisted of peripheral blood, obtained in a trial of Ad26.COV2.S vaccine versus placebo. The CDR3 DNA is TGTGCCAGCAGCGTAGTGGCAGGCCGAGGCTACACCTTC. Residues: CASSVVAGRGYTF.